This T cell receptor beta chain appears in the sequencing data of a study of a mutant IDH1 vaccine in newly diagnosed glioma. Assay: immunoSEQ multiplex PCR; the TCRdb copy retains only in-frame clones and omits some. The sample includes some 60,000 clones, about four fifths of them seen just once. Turning to this clone: Antigen specificity is unknown.

This CDR3 is built from 15 residues. Trimming left V 0 bases short and J 8 bases short, with 12 bases between. Germline-derived CDR1 and CDR2 are SGDLS and YYNGEE. Sample time point: week 11, during vaccination. The vaccine gave 300 ug of a 20-mer mutant IDH1 peptide subcutaneously per dose. Donor diagnoses consisted of new WHO grade 3 or 4 IDH1-mutant, ATRX-lost astrocytomas. The chain recombines TRBV9 with TRBJ1-6; TRBD1 is a possible D gene (5 bases). The TCR sequence derives from a man aged 25-40 years with glioma. Source: PBMCs, taken from a glioma patient whose treatment included an IDH1 peptide vaccine. CDR3 residues: CASSVAPSGYSPLHF. Here the CDR3 DNA reads TGTGCCAGCAGCGTAGCTCCCTCAGGGTATTCACCCCTCCACTTT.